This T cell receptor beta chain was observed in a study of T cells after yellow fever vaccination. Study results and limitations: By day 5 rather than day 15, the secondary response had peaked, though it was weaker. Abundant bulk-derived clonotypes could contaminate FACS-sorted repertoires. Subsequent to the booster, the majority of primary-vaccination clones reappeared (around 95% CD4, about 90% CD8).

This clonotype was seen more than once but under ten times. Its antigen is still unknown. Trimming removed 2 bases from V and 5 bases from J, with 10 bases in between. The CDR3 is made up of 13 amino acids. The germline CDR1 and CDR2 sequences are SGHAT and FQNNGV. Template switching with 5'RACE generated the TCR cDNA and added a universal primer site and UMIs. TCRdb redid the calling of the 5' RACE reads with MiXCR, one entry per CDR3 protein. The table records 200,000 to 300,000 distinct CDR3 sequences, roughly 6.8% of them present only once. The source of this sequence is a man aged 30 to 39 who received the YFV17D yellow fever vaccine. V usage is TRBV11-2 and J usage is TRBJ2-7, with D uncertain. This material consisted of CD4+ T cells sorted from PBMCs, taken on the day of the yellow fever booster vaccination. CDR3 coding DNA: TGTGCCAGCAGCTTAATTTACGCTGACGAGCAGTACTTC. The encoded protein is CASSLIYADEQYF.